One sample yielded the 29 T cell receptor beta chains listed below, sequenced in a study of cytomegalovirus exposure and HLA in healthy donors. The study ran its PCR with 60 Vbeta and 13 Jbeta primers. The repertoire was sequenced with immunoSEQ multiplex PCR; TCRdb's copy has only in-frame clones and lacks some. Among about 150,000 clones, 76% were seen once, and the ten largest hold 3% to 3.5%. The specimen was PBMCs. Receptor source: a male donor in good health and CMV-seronegative.

V usage is TRBV5-4 and J usage is TRBJ2-1; D call uncertain. Germline CDR1 is SGHNT and CDR2 is YYREEE (reference sequence). Trimming took 1 base from V and 3 from J, leaving 11 bases between them. This CDR3 region has 15 residues. The CDR3 loop reads CASSLSTSGYNEQFF. CDR3 nucleotides: TGTGCCAGCAGCTTGTCCACGTCGGGCTACAATGAGCAGTTCTTC.

This clone was counted at least ten times. This chain links TRBV19 with TRBJ1-5; D is possibly TRBD1 (5 bases). With 2 bases removed from V and 4 bases from J, the gap between germline ends came to 9 bases. Germline V lookup: CDR1 LNHDA, CDR2 SQIVND (reference sequence). There are 14 residues in the CDR3. Here the CDR3 DNA reads TGTGCCAGTAGTATAAGTTCAGGGAATCAGCCCCAGCATTTT. Protein: CASSISSGNQPQHF.

The chain is built from TRBV11-2 and TRBJ1-6, with no clear D. This CDR3 contains 15 residues. From germline, CDR1 is SGHAT and CDR2 FQNNGV. Trimming stripped 0 bases from V and 11 bases from J, with 14 bases between. CDR3: CASSLDLGPLTPLHF. As DNA, the CDR3 is TGTGCCAGCAGCTTAGATTTGGGCCCCCTTACACCCCTCCACTTT.

This clone was picked up a small number of times. This chain joins TRBV27 and TRBJ2-1; 12 bases align to TRBD2. V was pared by 5 bases and J by 5 bases, with 7 bases of the junction left unmatched. This CDR3 spans 16 amino acids. The germline gives CDR1 MNHEY, CDR2 SMNVEV (reference sequence). The CDR3 reads CASSPATSGRNNEQFF. CDR3 bases: TGTGCCAGCAGTCCAGCAACTAGCGGGAGGAACAATGAGCAGTTCTTC.

The chain uses TRBV6-5 and TRBJ2-5, with TRBD1 matching 7 bases. This CDR3 has 14 residues. The germline V gene has CDR1 MNHEY and CDR2 SVGAGI. Germline trimming cut 2 bases from V and 2 bases from J; bases unmatched to any gene: 2. As DNA, the CDR3 is TGTGCCAGCAGTTACCCGGGACAGCAAGAGACCCAGTACTTC. It encodes CASSYPGQQETQYF.

The V call is TRBV2, the J call TRBJ2-1, with 8 bases aligning to TRBD1. V was clipped by 4 bases and J by 6 bases; unmatched bases: 2. Germline V gives CDR1 SNHLY, CDR2 FYNNEI. The CDR3 contains 13 residues. The CDR3: CASSVDRVNEQFF. The CDR3 region has the DNA TGTGCCAGCAGTGTGGACAGGGTCAATGAGCAGTTCTTC.

The CDR3: CASSLMGRDNEQFF. In nucleotides, the CDR3 is TGTGCCAGCAGTTTAATGGGCAGAGACAATGAGCAGTTCTTC. This sequence joins TRBV28 and TRBJ2-1; the D is unclear. Germline V gene lookup returns CDR1 MDHEN and CDR2 SYDVKM. This CDR3 is built from 14 residues. Trimming removed 2 bases from V and 5 bases from J, with 10 bases in between.

The chain recombines TRBV13 with TRBJ2-7, with 7 bases fitting TRBD2. This CDR3 is 16 amino acids long. Unmatched junction bases numbered 12, after V lost 1 base and J lost 6 bases. CDR1 is PRHDT and CDR2 is FYEKMQ in the germline V gene (reference sequence). CDR3 bases: TGTGCCAGCAGCTTAGCATGGCCGGGAGGTTCTGTCGAGCAGTACTTC. Protein product: CASSLAWPGGSVEQYF.

V and J are TRBV28 and TRBJ2-3; D is uncertain. This CDR3 is 15 amino acids long. Germline V gene sequence: CDR1 MDHEN, CDR2 SYDVKM. V lost 3 bases to trimming and J lost 0 bases, with 10 bases between them. CDR3 bases: TGTGCCAGCAGTTTTCCTAGAGCCAGCACAGATACGCAGTATTTT. Protein product: CASSFPRASTDTQYF.

The rearrangement joins TRBV28 to TRBJ2-3; D unclear. The CDR3 runs 15 residues. V was shortened by 2 bases and J by 3 bases, with 12 bases between the two germline ends. The germline gives CDR1 MDHEN, CDR2 SYDVKM. The chain's CDR3 is CASSLEELETDTQYF. CDR3 DNA: TGTGCCAGCAGTTTAGAGGAATTGGAGACAGATACGCAGTATTTT.

Written as DNA, the CDR3 is TGTGCCAGCAGCTCTCAGGGTCCCCCCGGGGAGCTGTTTTTT. Translating gives CASSSQGPPGELFF. The chain uses TRBV6-6 and TRBJ2-2, with D possibly matching TRBD1 (5 bases). The CDR3 is 14 residues long. Trimming removed 6 bases from V and 6 bases from J, with 14 bases in between. Germline-derived CDR1 and CDR2 are MNHNY and SVGAGI (reference sequence).

This sequence joins TRBV9 and TRBJ2-2; possible D gene TRBD2, 6 bases. Trimming shortened V by 0 bases and J by 0 bases, and 6 bases separated the two germline ends. Germline CDR1 and CDR2: SGDLS and YYNGEE. The CDR3 spans 15 residues. This CDR3 is CASSVGGANTGELFF. DNA for the CDR3: TGTGCCAGCAGCGTAGGCGGGGCGAACACCGGGGAGCTGTTTTTT.

V usage is TRBV19 and J usage is TRBJ2-6; possibly TRBD1 for D (5 bases). Germline V lookup: CDR1 LNHDA, CDR2 SQIVND (reference sequence). The CDR3 loop spans 14 amino acids. Trimming stripped 4 bases from V and 2 bases from J, with 6 bases between. CDR3 DNA: TGTGCCAGTAGTACCAGGGCTGGGGCCAACGTCCTGACTTTC. It is translated as CASSTRAGANVLTF.

This chain uses TRBV9 with TRBJ2-1; maybe TRBD1 (6 bases). CDR1 is SGDLS and CDR2 is YYNGEE in the germline V gene. Trimming took off 0 bases at V and 9 bases at J, with 13 bases between the two ends. CDR3 size: 14 residues. The CDR3 nucleotides read TGTGCCAGCAGCGTAGCCCCCAGGGGTCGTGAGCAGTTCTTC. Its translation: CASSVAPRGREQFF.

The chain is built from TRBV4-3 and TRBJ2-1; D remains ambiguous. CDR3 size: 17 residues. Trimming took 3 bases from V and 0 from J, leaving 15 bases between them. Germline V gene sequence: CDR1 LGHNA, CDR2 YSLEER. The CDR3 region is CASSQQPPASSYNEQFF. CDR3 DNA sequence: TGCGCCAGCAGCCAGCAACCCCCCGCTAGCTCCTACAATGAGCAGTTCTTC.

This clone appeared once. Germline and junction disagree at one end, which may indicate a read error. The chain is built from TRBV5-1 and TRBJ2-1, with TRBD2 matching over 9 bases. The CDR3 is 16 amino acids. Looked up from germline, CDR1 is SGHRS and CDR2 is YFSETQ. CDR3 loop: CANSLAGGPSYNEQFF. The CDR3 DNA is TGCGCCAACAGCTTGGCGGGGGGGCCCTCCTACAATGAGCAGTTCTTC.

The chain joins TRBV5-6 to TRBJ1-2, with 10 bases identical to TRBD1. Germline assignment: CDR1 SGHDT and CDR2 YYEEEE. The V gene end was trimmed by 4 bases and the J gene end by 3 bases; junction bases not matched to a gene: 3. CDR3 length: 14 amino acids. The CDR3 sequence: CASSPGTGDYGYTF. DNA of the CDR3: TGTGCCAGCAGCCCCGGGACAGGGGACTATGGCTACACCTTC. Full variable domain (outside the CDR3, taken from reference TRBV5-6 and TRBJ1-2): DAGVTQSPTHLIKTRGQQVTLRCSPKSGHDTVSWYQQALGQGPQFIFQYYEEEERQRGNFPDRFSGHQFPNYSSELNVNALLLGDSALYLCASSPGTGDYGYTFGSGTRLTVV.

This chain links TRBV7-9 with TRBJ2-4, with a possible D match to TRBD2 (6 bases). The germline gives CDR1 SEHNR, CDR2 FQNEAQ (reference sequence). V lost 1 base and J lost 0, with 13 bases in between. The CDR3 is 17 amino acids. The CDR3 region has the DNA TGTGCCAGCAGCTTAGTAGTGGGGGGTCTAGCCAAAAACATTCAGTACTTC. This codes for CASSLVVGGLAKNIQYF.

The chain recombines TRBV5-4 with TRBJ1-1, with 7 bases fitting TRBD1. Germline values: CDR1 SGHNT, CDR2 YYREEE (reference sequence). The length of the CDR3 is 14 residues. Trimming at V came to 6 bases and at J to 5 bases, leaving 10 bases not matched to a gene. The CDR3 DNA reads TGTGCCAGCACCCCGAGGGGCAGGGGGACTGAAGCTTTCTTT. Its translation: CASTPRGRGTEAFF. The full variable domain, its missing parts supplied by reference TRBV5-4 and TRBJ1-1, is ETGVTQSPTHLIKTRGQQVTLRCSSQSGHNTVSWYQQALGQGPQFIFQYYREEENGRGNFPPRFSGLQFPNYSSELNVNALELDDSALYLCASTPRGRGTEAFFGQGTRLTVV.

This clone came up once. The chain uses TRBV7-9 and TRBJ2-1, with D unresolved. This CDR3 comprises 16 residues. Trimming cost V 5 bases and J 8 bases, with 22 bases left between them. CDR1 is SEHNR and CDR2 is FQNEAQ in the germline V gene (reference sequence). CDR3 in DNA: TGTGCCAGCAGCCTAGGTTTACCCTTGTCAACGGATGAGCAGTTCTTC. This sequence encodes CASSLGLPLSTDEQFF.

This chain joins TRBV6-4 and TRBJ2-7; D is perhaps TRBD2 (6 bases). The V end lost 7 bases, the J end lost 0 bases, and 16 bases lay between the germline ends. The germline gives CDR1 MRHNA, CDR2 SNTAGT. The CDR3 is made up of 15 amino acids. The CDR3 sequence is CASTNGTPSSYEQYF. The CDR3, as DNA: TGTGCCAGCACTAACGGGACTCCGAGCTCCTACGAGCAGTACTTC.

The chain joins TRBV2 to TRBJ1-3; perhaps TRBD1 as D (6 bases). Germline V lookup: CDR1 SNHLY, CDR2 FYNNEI. The CDR3 has 16 residues. V lost 1 base and J 4 bases, leaving 14 bases between the germline ends. For the CDR3, the DNA is TGTGCCAGCAGTGAAGGGGGGTCAGGGGTCGGAAACACCATATATTTT. Protein: CASSEGGSGVGNTIYF.

This chain joins TRBV10-3 and TRBJ2-5; possible D gene TRBD1, 5 bases. The germline V gene has CDR1 ENHRY and CDR2 SYGVKD. V lost 3 bases to trimming and J lost 2 bases, with 10 bases between them. This CDR3 has 14 residues. This CDR3 reads CAISDGRDQETQYF. Written as DNA, the CDR3 is TGTGCCATCAGTGATGGCAGGGATCAAGAGACCCAGTACTTC.

The chain combines TRBV5-1 with TRBJ2-5, with 8 bases fitting TRBD1. The length of the CDR3 is 18 residues. V was pared by 5 bases and J by 0 bases, with 15 bases of the junction left unmatched. Germline V gene sequence: CDR1 SGHRS, CDR2 YFSETQ. The CDR3 region has the DNA TGCGCCAGCAGACAAAAGGCGAGCCGGACAGGGTACCAAGAGACCCAGTACTTC. The encoded protein is CASRQKASRTGYQETQYF.

The chain links TRBV7-2 to TRBJ1-1, with 7 bases identical to TRBD1. V was pared by 5 bases and J by 10 bases, with 19 bases of the junction left unmatched. The germline V gene encodes CDR1 SGHTA and CDR2 FQGNSA. This CDR3 has 16 residues. The CDR3 nucleotides read TGTGCCAGCAGCATAGGAACGACAGGGCTGAGAGGGTCAGCTTTCTTT. Translation gives CASSIGTTGLRGSAFF.

The V and J genes are TRBV29-1 and TRBJ2-3, with D possibly matching TRBD1 (6 bases). The CDR3 has 15 residues. Per germline, CDR1 SQVTM and CDR2 ANQGSEA. Trimming took 6 bases from V and 2 from J, leaving 18 bases between them. The CDR3 DNA reads TGCAGCGTACGCCCCAGGGACATCTTCACAGATACGCAGTATTTT. Protein product: CSVRPRDIFTDTQYF.

The rearrangement uses TRBV18 and TRBJ2-7; the match to TRBD1 covers 8 bases. J gave up 4 bases and V 2 bases, and 7 bases lay outside the gene matches. The CDR3 runs to 15 residues. CDR1 is KGHSH, CDR2 LQKENI, per germline. The CDR3 loop is CASSPDRDRTYEQYF. In DNA, the CDR3 is TGTGCCAGCTCACCAGACCGGGACAGGACTTACGAGCAGTACTTC.

The J gene is TRBJ2-2, the V gene TRBV9, with 13 bases matching TRBD2. The germline CDR1 and CDR2 sequences are SGDLS and YYNGEE. The CDR3 consists of 19 residues. Trimming cost V 1 base and J 0 bases; bases outside gene matches: 6. The CDR3 DNA reads as TGTGCCAGCAGCGTATGGGGACTAGCGGGGCCGCCGAACACCGGGGAGCTGTTTTTT. Its translation is CASSVWGLAGPPNTGELFF.

This chain joins TRBV6-1 and TRBJ2-5; perhaps TRBD2 as D (5 bases). The CDR3 consists of 17 residues. Germline CDR1 and CDR2: MNHNS and SASEGT. The ends were cut back, 0 bases at V and 1 base at J, with 15 bases in the middle. Here the CDR3 DNA reads TGTGCCAGCAGTGAAGCGCGGGCTCTTATCAGCCAAGAGACCCAGTACTTC. Translating gives CASSEARALISQETQYF.